One TCR beta chain is described in this entry. The sample belongs to a study of T cell changes during pregnancy in multiple sclerosis. Assay: immunoSEQ multiplex PCR; the TCRdb copy retains only in-frame clones and omits some. The sample records 29,000 or so clones, around 89% being singletons. Germline V CDR1 and CDR2: SGHDT, YYEEEE. The CDR3 sequence is 13 residues long. Trimming pared 5 bases from V and 10 bases from J, leaving 16 bases between. This rearrangement joins TRBV5-6 to TRBJ2-1; a weak D match, TRBD2 (7 bases). Sequencing was performed on CD8+ T cells from peripheral blood mononuclear cells, taken after pregnancy. The receptor was derived from a female donor with multiple sclerosis, enrolled in a pregnancy study. DNA for the CDR3: TGTGCCAGCAGTGGGGGGGCGCAGAGAGAGCAGTTCTTC. Translation gives CASSGGAQREQFF.